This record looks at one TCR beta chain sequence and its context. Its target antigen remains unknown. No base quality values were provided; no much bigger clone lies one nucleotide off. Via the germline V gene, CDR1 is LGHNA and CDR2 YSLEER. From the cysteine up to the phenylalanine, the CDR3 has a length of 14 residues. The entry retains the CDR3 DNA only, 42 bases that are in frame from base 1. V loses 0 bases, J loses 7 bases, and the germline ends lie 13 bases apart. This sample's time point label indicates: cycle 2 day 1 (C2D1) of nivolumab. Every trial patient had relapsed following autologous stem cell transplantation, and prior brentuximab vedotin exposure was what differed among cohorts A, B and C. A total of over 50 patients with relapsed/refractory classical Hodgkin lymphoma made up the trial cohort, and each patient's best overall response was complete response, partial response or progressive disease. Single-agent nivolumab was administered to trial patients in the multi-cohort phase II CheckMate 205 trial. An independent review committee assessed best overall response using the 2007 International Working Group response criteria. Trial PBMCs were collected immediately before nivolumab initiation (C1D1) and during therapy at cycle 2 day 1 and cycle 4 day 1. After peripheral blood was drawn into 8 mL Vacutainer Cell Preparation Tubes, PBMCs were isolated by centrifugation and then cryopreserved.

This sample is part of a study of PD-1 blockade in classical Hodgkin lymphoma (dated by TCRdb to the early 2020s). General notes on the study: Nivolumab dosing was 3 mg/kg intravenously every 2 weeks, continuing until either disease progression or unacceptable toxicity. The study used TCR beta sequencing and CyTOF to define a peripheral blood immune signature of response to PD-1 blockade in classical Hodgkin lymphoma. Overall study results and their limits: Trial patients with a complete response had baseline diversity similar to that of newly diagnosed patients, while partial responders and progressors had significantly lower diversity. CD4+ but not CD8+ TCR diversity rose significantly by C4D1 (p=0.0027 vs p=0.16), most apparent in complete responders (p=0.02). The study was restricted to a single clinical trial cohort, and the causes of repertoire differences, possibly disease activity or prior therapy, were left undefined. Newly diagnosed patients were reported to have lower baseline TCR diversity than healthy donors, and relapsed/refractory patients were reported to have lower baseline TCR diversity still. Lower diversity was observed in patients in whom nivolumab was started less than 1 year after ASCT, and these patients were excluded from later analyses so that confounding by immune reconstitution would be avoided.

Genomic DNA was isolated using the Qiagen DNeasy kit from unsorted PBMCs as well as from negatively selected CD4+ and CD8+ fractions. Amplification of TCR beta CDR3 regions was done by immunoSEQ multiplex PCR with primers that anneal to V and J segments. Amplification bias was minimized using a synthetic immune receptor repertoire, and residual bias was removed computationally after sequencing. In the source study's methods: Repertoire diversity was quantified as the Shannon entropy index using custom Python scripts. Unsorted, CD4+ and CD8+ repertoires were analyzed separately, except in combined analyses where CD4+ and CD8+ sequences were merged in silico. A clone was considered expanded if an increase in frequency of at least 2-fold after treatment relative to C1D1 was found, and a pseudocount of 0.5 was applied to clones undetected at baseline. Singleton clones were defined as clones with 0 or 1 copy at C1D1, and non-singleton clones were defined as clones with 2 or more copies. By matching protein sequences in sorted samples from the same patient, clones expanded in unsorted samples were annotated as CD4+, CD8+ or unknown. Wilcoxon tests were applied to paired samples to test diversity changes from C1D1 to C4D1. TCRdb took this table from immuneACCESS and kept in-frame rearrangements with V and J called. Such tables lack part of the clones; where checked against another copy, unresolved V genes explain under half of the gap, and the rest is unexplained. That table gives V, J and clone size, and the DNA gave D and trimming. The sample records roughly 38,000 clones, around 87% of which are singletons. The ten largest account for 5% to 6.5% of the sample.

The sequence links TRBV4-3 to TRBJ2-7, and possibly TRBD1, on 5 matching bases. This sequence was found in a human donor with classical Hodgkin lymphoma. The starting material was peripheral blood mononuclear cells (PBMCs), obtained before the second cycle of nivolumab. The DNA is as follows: TGCGCCAGCAGCCAAGATTCCAGGGTCGGGGAGCAGTACTTC. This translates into CASSQDSRVGEQYF.